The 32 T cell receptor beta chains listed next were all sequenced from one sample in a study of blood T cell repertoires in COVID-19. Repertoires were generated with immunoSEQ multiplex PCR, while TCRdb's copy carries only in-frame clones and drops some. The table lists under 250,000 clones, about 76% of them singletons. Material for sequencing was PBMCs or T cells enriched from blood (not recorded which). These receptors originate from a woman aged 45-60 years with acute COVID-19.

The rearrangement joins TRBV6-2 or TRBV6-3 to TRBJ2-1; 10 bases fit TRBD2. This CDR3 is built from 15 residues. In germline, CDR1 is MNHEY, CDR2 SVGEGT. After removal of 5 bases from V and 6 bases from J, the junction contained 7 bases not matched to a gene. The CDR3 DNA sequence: TGTGCCAGCAGTAAAGTAGCGGGAGGTCTCAATGAGCAGTTCTTC. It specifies CASSKVAGGLNEQFF.

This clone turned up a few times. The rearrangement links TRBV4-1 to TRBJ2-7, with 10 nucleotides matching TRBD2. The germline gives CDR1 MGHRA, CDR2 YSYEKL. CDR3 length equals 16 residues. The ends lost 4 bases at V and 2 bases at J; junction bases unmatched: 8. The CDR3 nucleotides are TGCGCCAGCAGCCCACACGCACTAGCGGGACCCTACGAGCAGTACTTC. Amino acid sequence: CASSPHALAGPYEQYF.

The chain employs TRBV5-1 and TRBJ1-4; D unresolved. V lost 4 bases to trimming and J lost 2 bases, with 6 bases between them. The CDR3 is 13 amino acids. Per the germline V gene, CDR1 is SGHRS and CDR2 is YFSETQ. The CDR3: CASSGQTNEKLFF. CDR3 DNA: TGCGCCAGCAGCGGTCAGACTAATGAAAAACTGTTTTTT.

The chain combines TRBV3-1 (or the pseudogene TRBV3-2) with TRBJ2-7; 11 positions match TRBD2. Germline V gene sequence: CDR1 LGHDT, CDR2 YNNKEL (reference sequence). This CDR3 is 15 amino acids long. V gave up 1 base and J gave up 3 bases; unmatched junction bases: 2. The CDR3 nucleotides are TGTGCCAGCAGCCAAGTTGGGACTAGCGGCTACGAGCAGTACTTC. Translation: CASSQVGTSGYEQYF.

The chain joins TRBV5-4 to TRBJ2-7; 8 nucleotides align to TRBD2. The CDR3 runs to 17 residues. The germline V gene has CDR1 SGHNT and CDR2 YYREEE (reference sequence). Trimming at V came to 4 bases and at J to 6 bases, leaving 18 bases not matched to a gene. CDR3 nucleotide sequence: TGTGCCAGCAGCCGAACAATCACTAGCGGTCCCACCCTCGAGCAGTACTTC. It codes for CASSRTITSGPTLEQYF.

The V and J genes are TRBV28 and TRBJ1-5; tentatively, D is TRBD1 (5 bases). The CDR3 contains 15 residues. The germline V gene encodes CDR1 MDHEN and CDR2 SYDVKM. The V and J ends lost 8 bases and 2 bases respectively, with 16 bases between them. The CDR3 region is CASSFPRAGNQPQHF. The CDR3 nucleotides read TGTGCCAGCTCCTTCCCCAGGGCTGGCAATCAGCCCCAGCATTTT.

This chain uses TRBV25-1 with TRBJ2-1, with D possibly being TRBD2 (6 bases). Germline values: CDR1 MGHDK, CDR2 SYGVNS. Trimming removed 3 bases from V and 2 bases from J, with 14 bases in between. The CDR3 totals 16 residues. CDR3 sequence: CASSDPRSGAYNEQFF. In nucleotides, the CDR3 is TGTGCCAGCAGTGATCCTCGGTCGGGGGCCTACAATGAGCAGTTCTTC.

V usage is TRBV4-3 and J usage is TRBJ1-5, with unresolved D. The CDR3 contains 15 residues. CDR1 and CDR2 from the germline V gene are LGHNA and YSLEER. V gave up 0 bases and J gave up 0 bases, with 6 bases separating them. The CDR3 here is CASSQDLYSNQPQHF. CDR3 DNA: TGCGCCAGCAGCCAAGATCTATATAGCAATCAGCCCCAGCATTTT.

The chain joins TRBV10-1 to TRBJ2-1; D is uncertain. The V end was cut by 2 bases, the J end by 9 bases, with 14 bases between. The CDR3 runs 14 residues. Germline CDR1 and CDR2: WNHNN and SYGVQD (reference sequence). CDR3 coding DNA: TGCGCCAGCAGTGAGATGTTCCCCAGAGGTGAGCAGTTCTTC. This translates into CASSEMFPRGEQFF.

The CDR3 reads CSALQGTEAFF. The CDR3 region has the DNA TGCAGTGCCTTACAGGGCACTGAAGCTTTCTTT. This chain uses TRBV20-1 with TRBJ1-1; D might be TRBD1 (6 bases). CDR1 DFQATT and CDR2 SNEGSKA come from the germline V gene (reference sequence). V lost 6 bases, J lost 4 bases, and 9 bases lay in between. The CDR3 has 11 residues.

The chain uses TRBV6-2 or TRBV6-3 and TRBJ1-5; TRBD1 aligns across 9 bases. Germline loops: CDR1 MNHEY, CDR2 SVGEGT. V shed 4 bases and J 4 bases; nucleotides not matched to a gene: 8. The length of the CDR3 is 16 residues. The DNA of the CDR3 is TGTGCCAGCAGTTCCAGAGACAGGGGGATTAATCAGCCCCAGCATTTT. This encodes CASSSRDRGINQPQHF.

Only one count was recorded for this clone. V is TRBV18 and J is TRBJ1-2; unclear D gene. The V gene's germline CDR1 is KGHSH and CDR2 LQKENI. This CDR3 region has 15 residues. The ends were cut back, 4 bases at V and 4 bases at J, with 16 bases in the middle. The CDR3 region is CASSRLRSVPYGYTF. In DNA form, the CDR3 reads TGTGCCAGCTCACGCCTGAGGAGCGTCCCCTATGGCTACACCTTC.

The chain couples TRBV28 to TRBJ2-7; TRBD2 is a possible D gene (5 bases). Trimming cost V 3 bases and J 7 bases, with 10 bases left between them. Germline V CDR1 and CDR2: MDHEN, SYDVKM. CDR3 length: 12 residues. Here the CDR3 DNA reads TGTGCCAGCAGTTTCGGGGTGGGGGAGCAGTACTTC. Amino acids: CASSFGVGEQYF. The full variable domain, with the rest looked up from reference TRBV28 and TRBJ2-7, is DVKVTQSSRYLVKRTGEKVFLECVQDMDHENMFWYRQDPGLGLRLIYFSYDVKMKEKGDIPEGYSVSREKKERFSLILESASTNQTSMYLCASSFGVGEQYFGPGTRLTVT.

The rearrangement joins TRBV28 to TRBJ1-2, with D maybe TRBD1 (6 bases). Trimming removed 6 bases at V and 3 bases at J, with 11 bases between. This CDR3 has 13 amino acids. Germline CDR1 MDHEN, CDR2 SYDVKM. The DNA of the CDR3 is TGTGCCAGCAGGGCACAGGGCTACTATGGCTACACCTTC. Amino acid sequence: CASRAQGYYGYTF.

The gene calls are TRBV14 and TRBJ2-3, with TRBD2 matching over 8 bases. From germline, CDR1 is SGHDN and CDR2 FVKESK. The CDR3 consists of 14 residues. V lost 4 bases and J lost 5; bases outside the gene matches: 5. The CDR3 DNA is TGTGCCAGCAGCCTCGGACTAGCAAGAGATACGCAGTATTTT. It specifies CASSLGLARDTQYF.

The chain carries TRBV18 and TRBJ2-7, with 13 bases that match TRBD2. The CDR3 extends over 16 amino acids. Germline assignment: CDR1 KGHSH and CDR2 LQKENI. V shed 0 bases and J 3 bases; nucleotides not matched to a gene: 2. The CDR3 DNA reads TGTGCCAGCTCACCACCGGGACTAGCGGGACTCTACGAGCAGTACTTC. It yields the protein CASSPPGLAGLYEQYF. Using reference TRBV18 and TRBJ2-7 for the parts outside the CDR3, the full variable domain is NAGVMQNPRHLVRRRGQEARLRCSPMKGHSHVYWYRQLPEEGLKFMVYLQKENIIDESGMPKERFSAEFPKEGPSILRIQQVVRGDSAAYFCASSPPGLAGLYEQYFGPGTRLTVT.

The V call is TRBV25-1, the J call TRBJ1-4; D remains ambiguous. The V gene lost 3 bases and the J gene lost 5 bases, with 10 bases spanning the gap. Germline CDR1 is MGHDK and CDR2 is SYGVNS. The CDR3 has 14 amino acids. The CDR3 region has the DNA TGTGCCAGCAGTGACCCTTACGGGAATGAAAAACTGTTTTTT. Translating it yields CASSDPYGNEKLFF.

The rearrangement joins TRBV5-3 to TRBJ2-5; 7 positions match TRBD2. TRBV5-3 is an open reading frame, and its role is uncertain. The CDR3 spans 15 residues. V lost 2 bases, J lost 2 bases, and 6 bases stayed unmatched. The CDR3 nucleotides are TGTGCCAGAAGCTTTCCTAGCGGTAGACAAGAGACCCAGTACTTC. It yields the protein CARSFPSGRQETQYF.

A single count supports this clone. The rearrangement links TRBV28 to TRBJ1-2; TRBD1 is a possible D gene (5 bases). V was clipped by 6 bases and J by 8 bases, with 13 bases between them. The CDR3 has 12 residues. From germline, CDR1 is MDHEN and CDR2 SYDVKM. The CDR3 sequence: CASRTDTYGYTF. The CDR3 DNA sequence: TGTGCCAGCAGGACGGACACTTACGGCTACACCTTC.

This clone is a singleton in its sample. CDR3 sequence: CAIRQGGSTDTQYF. The CDR3 bases are TGTGCCATCCGACAGGGCGGCAGCACAGATACGCAGTATTTT. The chain combines TRBV15 with TRBJ2-3; 7 bases fit TRBD1. The V segment lost 10 bases and the J segment 0 bases; nucleotides outside the gene matches: 7. Looked up from germline, CDR1 is LNHNV and CDR2 is YYDKDF (reference sequence). This CDR3 spans 14 amino acids.

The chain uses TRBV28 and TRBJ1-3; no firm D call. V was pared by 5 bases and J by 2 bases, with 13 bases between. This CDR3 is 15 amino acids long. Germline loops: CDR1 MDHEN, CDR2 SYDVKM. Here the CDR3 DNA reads TGTGCCAGCAGTGAGGGTTGGGATGCTGGAAACACCATATATTTT. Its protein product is CASSEGWDAGNTIYF.

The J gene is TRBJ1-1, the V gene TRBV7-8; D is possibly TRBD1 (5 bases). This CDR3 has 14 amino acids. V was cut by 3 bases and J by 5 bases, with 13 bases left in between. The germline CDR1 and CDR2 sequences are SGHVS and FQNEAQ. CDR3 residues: CASSFTGARTEAFF. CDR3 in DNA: TGTGCCAGCAGCTTCACAGGAGCGAGGACTGAAGCTTTCTTT.

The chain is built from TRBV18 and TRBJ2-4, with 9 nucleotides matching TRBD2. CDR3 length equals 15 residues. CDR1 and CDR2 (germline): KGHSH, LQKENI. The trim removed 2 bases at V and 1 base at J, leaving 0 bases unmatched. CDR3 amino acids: CASSPSGGAKNIQYF. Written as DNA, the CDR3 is TGTGCCAGCTCACCAAGCGGGGGGGCCAAAAACATTCAGTACTTC.

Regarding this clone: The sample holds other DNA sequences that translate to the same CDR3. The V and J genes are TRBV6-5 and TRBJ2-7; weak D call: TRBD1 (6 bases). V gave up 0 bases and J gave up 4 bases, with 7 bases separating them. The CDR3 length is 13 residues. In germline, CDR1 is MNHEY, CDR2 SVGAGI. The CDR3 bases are TGTGCCAGCAGTTACTCCACAGGGTACGAGCAGTACTTC. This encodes CASSYSTGYEQYF.

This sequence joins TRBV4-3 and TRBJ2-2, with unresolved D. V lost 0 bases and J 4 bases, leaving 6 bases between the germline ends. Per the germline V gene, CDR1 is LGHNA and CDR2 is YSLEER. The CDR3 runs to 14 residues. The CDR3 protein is CASSQDLVTGELFF. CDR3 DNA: TGCGCCAGCAGCCAAGATCTAGTCACCGGGGAGCTGTTTTTT.

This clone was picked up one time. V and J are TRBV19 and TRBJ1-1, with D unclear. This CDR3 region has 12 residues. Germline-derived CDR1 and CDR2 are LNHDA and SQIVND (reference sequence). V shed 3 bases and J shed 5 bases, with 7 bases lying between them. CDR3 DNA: TGTGCCAGTAGTATCTTCGGGACTGAAGCTTTCTTT. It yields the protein CASSIFGTEAFF. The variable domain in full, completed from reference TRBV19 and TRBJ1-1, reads DGGITQSPKYLFRKEGQNVTLSCEQNLNHDAMYWYRQDPGQGLRLIYYSQIVNDFQKGDIAEGYSVSREKKESFPLTVTSAQKNPTAFYLCASSIFGTEAFFGQGTRLTVV.

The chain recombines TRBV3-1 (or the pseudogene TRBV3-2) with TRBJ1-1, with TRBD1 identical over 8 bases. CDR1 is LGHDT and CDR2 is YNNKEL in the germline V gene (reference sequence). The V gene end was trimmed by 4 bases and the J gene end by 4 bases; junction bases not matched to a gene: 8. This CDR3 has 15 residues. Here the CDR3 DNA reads TGTGCCAGCAGCCTACAACCAGGACAGGGCACTGAAGCTTTCTTT. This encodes CASSLQPGQGTEAFF.

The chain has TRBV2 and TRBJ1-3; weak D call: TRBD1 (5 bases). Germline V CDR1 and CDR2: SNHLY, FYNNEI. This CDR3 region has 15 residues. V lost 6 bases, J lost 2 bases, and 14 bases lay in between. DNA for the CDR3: TGTGCCAGCAGCGTAACAGGTCTGGCTGGAAACACCATATATTTT. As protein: CASSVTGLAGNTIYF.

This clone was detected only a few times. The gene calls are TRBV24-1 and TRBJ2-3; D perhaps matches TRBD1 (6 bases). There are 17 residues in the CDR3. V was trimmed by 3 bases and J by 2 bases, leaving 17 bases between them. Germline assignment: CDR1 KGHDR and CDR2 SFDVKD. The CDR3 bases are TGTGCCACCAGTGATCCTGCTGGGCAGGGGCTCACAGATACGCAGTATTTT. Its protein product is CATSDPAGQGLTDTQYF.

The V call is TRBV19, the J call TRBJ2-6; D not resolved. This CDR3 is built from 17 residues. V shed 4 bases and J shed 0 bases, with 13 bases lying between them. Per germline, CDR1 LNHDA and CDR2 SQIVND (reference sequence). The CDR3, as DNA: TGTGCCAGTAGTAGTGTCAGAACTACCTCTGGGGCCAACGTCCTGACTTTC. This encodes CASSSVRTTSGANVLTF.

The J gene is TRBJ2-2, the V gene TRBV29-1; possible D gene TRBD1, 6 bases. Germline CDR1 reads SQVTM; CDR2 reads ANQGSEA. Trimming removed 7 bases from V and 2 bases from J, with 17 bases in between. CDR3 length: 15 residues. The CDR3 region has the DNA TGCAGCGCGAAACGACAGGAATCCAACACCGGGGAGCTGTTTTTT. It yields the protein CSAKRQESNTGELFF.

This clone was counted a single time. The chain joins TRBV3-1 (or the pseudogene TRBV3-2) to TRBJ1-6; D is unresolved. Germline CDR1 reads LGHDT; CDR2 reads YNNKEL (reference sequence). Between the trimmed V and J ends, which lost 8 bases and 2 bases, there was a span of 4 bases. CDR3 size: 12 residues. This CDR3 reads CASRAYNSPLHF. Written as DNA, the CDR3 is TGTGCCAGCCGCGCCTATAATTCACCCCTCCACTTT.